A selection of T cell receptor beta chains follows, all from one sample in a study of blood T cell repertoires in COVID-19. Only in-frame clones appear in the TCRdb table, and some are missing; sequencing was by immunoSEQ multiplex PCR. There are 150,000 to 200,000 clones in the sample; about nine tenths occur only once, and around 3.3% lies in the top ten. The sample was peripheral blood. Receptor source: a man between 65 and 85 years old with acute or convalescent COVID-19. CDR3s include the opening cysteine and the closing phenylalanine or tryptophan. The D gene is left open where the match is weak. The size of a clone is reported for some rows only, either as once, few or many, or as a class for expanded clones.

- | TRBJ1-5 | - | TRBV15 | CATSRVTGTQHF | TGTGCCACCAGCAGAGTTACAGGGACCCAGCATTTT
TRBD2 | TRBJ2-1 | - | TRBV5-4 | CASSLEWGGYNEQFF | TGTGCCAGCAGCTTGGAGTGGGGGGGGTATAATGAGCAGTTCTTC
- | TRBJ1-4 | - | TRBV28 | CASSLTGDEGKLFF | TGTGCCAGCAGTTTGACGGGGGACGAGGGAAAACTGTTTTTT
- | TRBJ2-2 | - | TRBV5-1 | CASSLALNTGELFF | TGCGCCAGCAGCTTGGCCCTGAACACCGGGGAGCTGTTTTTT
- | TRBJ1-5 | - | TRBV12-5 | CASGSPQGYSNQPQHF | TGTGCTAGTGGTTCACCCCAGGGTTATAGCAATCAGCCCCAGCATTTT
TRBD1 | TRBJ1-5 | - | TRBV6-5 | CASSRTGRNQPQHF | TGTGCCAGCAGCCGGACAGGCAGGAATCAGCCCCAGCATTTT
TRBD1 | TRBJ1-1 | - | TRBV28 | CASRAGQGSTEAFF | TGTGCCAGCAGGGCCGGACAGGGTTCCACTGAAGCTTTCTTT
TRBD1 | TRBJ2-2 | - | TRBV5-1 | CASRAGTGGSGELFF | TGCGCCAGCAGAGCTGGGACAGGGGGATCCGGGGAGCTGTTTTTT
- | TRBJ1-1 | - | TRBV15 | CATSRDEGDTEAFF | TGTGCCACCAGCAGAGATGAGGGAGACACTGAAGCTTTCTTT
- | TRBJ1-2 | - | TRBV1 | CTSSQAGQLILYGYTF | TGCACCAGCAGCCAGGCGGGCCAGTTAATTCTCTATGGCTACACCTTC
- | TRBJ1-1 | few | TRBV12-3/TRBV12-4 | CASSSLGDTEAFF | TGTGCCAGCAGTTCCCTAGGGGACACTGAAGCTTTCTTT
- | TRBJ2-1 | - | TRBV5-1 | CASSLGDTYNEQFF | TGCGCCAGCAGCTTAGGGGACACGTACAATGAGCAGTTCTTC
TRBD1 | TRBJ1-2 | - | TRBV3-1/TRBV3-2 | CASSQDGTGDHGYTF | TGTGCCAGCAGCCAAGATGGGACAGGGGATCATGGCTACACCTTC
- | TRBJ2-5 | - | TRBV11-2 | CASSLFGGGTQYF | TGTGCCAGCAGCCTATTTGGAGGAGGGACCCAGTACTTC
- | TRBJ2-7 | - | TRBV2 | CASRSSEAYEQYF | TGTGCCAGCAGGAGCAGTGAGGCCTACGAGCAGTACTTC
- | TRBJ2-3 | few | TRBV14 | CASSQVRVATSTDTQYF | TGTGCCAGCAGCCAAGTTAGGGTAGCGACTAGCACAGATACGCAGTATTTT
- | TRBJ1-1 | - | TRBV18 | CASSPGRNTEAFF | TGTGCCAGCTCACCAGGGAGGAACACTGAAGCTTTCTTT
- | TRBJ1-3 | - | TRBV3-1/TRBV3-2 | CASSRDAVSGNTIYF | TGTGCCAGCAGCCGCGATGCTGTCTCTGGAAACACCATATATTTT
- | TRBJ1-2 | - | TRBV5-6 | CASSFGGSDWYTF | TGTGCCAGCAGCTTCGGAGGGAGTGACTGGTACACCTTC
- | TRBJ2-7 | - | TRBV2 | CASRGAYEQYF | TGTGCCAGCAGGGGAGCCTACGAGCAGTACTTC